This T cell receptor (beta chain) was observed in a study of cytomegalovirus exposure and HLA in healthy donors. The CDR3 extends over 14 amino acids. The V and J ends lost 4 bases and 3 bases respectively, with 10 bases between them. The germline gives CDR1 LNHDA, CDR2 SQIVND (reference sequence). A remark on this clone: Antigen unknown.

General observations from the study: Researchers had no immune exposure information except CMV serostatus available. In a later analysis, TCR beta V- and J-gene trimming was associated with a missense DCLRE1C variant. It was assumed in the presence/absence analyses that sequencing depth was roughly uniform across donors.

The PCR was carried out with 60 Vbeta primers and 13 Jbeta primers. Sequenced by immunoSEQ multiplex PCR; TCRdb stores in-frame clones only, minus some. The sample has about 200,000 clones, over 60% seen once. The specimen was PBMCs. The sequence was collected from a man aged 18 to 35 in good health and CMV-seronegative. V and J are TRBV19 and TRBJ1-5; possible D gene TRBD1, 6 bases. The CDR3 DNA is TGTGCCAGTAGTAGAACAGGGAACAATCAGCCCCAGCATTTT. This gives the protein CASSRTGNNQPQHF.